This is a list of T cell receptor beta chains from one sample in a study of T cell responses to AZD1222 COVID-19 vaccine. Profiled with immunoSEQ multiplex PCR; TCRdb holds only in-frame clones, not every one. In the table there are 70,000 to 95,000 clones, 85% to 95% of which are singletons. Sequenced here: peripheral blood, sampled 28 days after the second AZD1222 dose. These receptors originate from an adult who received the AZD1222 COVID-19 vaccine. Both conserved end residues are part of each CDR3. A D gene is named only where the DNA matches it firmly. Clone size is given for some rows only: seen once, a few or many times, or a class if the clone is expanded.

CDR3 protein: CASSFYSGAEGGGEQFF; CDR3 DNA: TGCGCCAGCAGCTTCTACTCTGGGGCCGAGGGGGGTGGTGAGCAGTTCTTC; D gene: .; clone size: once; J gene: TRBJ2-1; V gene: TRBV5-1
CDR3 protein: CATSKDFADTQYF; CDR3 DNA: TGTGCCACCAGCAAGGACTTTGCAGATACGCAGTATTTT; D gene: .; clone size: .; J gene: TRBJ2-3; V gene: TRBV15
CDR3 protein: CASSPGQLNSPLHF; CDR3 DNA: TGTGCCAGCAGCCCGGGACAGCTTAATTCACCCCTCCACTTT; D gene: TRBD1; clone size: .; J gene: TRBJ1-6; V gene: TRBV7-2
CDR3 protein: CASSRRLAGSEQYF; CDR3 DNA: TGTGCCAGCAGCCGGAGACTAGCTGGGTCCGAGCAGTACTTC; D gene: TRBD2; clone size: .; J gene: TRBJ2-7; V gene: TRBV14
CDR3 protein: CASSIIGSSYEQYF; CDR3 DNA: TGTGCCAGTAGTATAATCGGTAGCTCCTACGAGCAGTACTTC; D gene: .; clone size: .; J gene: TRBJ2-7; V gene: TRBV19
CDR3 protein: CASTIDRVGTEAFF; CDR3 DNA: TGTGCCAGCACCATTGACAGGGTCGGCACTGAAGCTTTCTTT; D gene: TRBD1; clone size: .; J gene: TRBJ1-1; V gene: TRBV5-4
CDR3 protein: CASSYSPWGYEQFF; CDR3 DNA: TGTGCCAGCAGTTACTCCCCGTGGGGGTATGAGCAGTTCTTC; D gene: .; clone size: .; J gene: TRBJ2-1; V gene: TRBV6-5
CDR3 protein: CASSHNGQGAREQYF; CDR3 DNA: TGTGCCAGCAGTCACAATGGACAGGGGGCGCGAGAGCAGTACTTC; D gene: TRBD1; clone size: .; J gene: TRBJ2-7; V gene: TRBV2
CDR3 protein: CASSLVRGPQETQYF; CDR3 DNA: TGTGCCAGCAGCTTAGTTAGAGGGCCCCAAGAGACCCAGTACTTC; D gene: .; clone size: .; J gene: TRBJ2-5; V gene: TRBV7-2
CDR3 protein: CASSAAMAGGPNEQFF; CDR3 DNA: TGTGCCAGCAGTGCCGCCATGGCGGGAGGGCCCAATGAGCAGTTCTTC; D gene: TRBD2; clone size: .; J gene: TRBJ2-1; V gene: TRBV6-1
CDR3 protein: CASSYRSRTSGNEQFF; CDR3 DNA: TGTGCCAGCAGTTACCGATCTCGAACTAGCGGCAATGAGCAGTTCTTC; D gene: TRBD2; clone size: .; J gene: TRBJ2-1; V gene: TRBV6-5
CDR3 protein: CASSLGRSYEQYF; CDR3 DNA: TGTGCCAGCAGTTTGGGACGGTCCTACGAGCAGTACTTC; D gene: .; clone size: .; J gene: TRBJ2-7; V gene: TRBV28
CDR3 protein: CAISWAQENTEAFF; CDR3 DNA: TGTGCCATCAGCTGGGCCCAGGAGAACACTGAAGCTTTCTTT; D gene: .; clone size: .; J gene: TRBJ1-1; V gene: TRBV10-3
CDR3 protein: CASSPQRLATHEQYF; CDR3 DNA: TGTGCCAGCAGTCCTCAACGACTAGCCACTCACGAGCAGTACTTC; D gene: TRBD2; clone size: .; J gene: TRBJ2-7; V gene: TRBV28
CDR3 protein: CASSFDGSSYNEQFF; CDR3 DNA: TGTGCCAGCAGTTTTGACGGGAGCTCCTACAATGAGCAGTTCTTC; D gene: .; clone size: .; J gene: TRBJ2-1; V gene: TRBV27
CDR3 protein: CASSQLVPYEQYF; CDR3 DNA: TGCGCCAGCAGCCAGCTGGTACCCTACGAGCAGTACTTC; D gene: .; clone size: .; J gene: TRBJ2-7; V gene: TRBV4-1
CDR3 protein: CASSQEIGKSSYNEQFF; CDR3 DNA: TGCGCCAGCAGCCAAGAAATCGGCAAAAGCTCCTACAATGAGCAGTTCTTC; D gene: .; clone size: .; J gene: TRBJ2-1; V gene: TRBV4-3
CDR3 protein: CASSVAATDTQYF; CDR3 DNA: TGTGCCAGCAGCGTAGCGGCCACAGATACGCAGTATTTT; D gene: .; clone size: .; J gene: TRBJ2-3; V gene: TRBV9
CDR3 protein: CASSERRVLAGGRNEQFF; CDR3 DNA: TGTGCCAGCAGTGAAAGGCGGGTACTAGCGGGAGGGCGGAATGAGCAGTTCTTC; D gene: TRBD2; clone size: .; J gene: TRBJ2-1; V gene: TRBV25-1
CDR3 protein: CATSTYDGESGYTF; CDR3 DNA: TGTGCCACCAGCACCTACGACGGGGAGTCCGGCTACACCTTC; D gene: .; clone size: .; J gene: TRBJ1-2; V gene: TRBV15
CDR3 protein: CASSPQGPGYGYTF; CDR3 DNA: TGTGCCAGCAGTCCTCAGGGTCCTGGGTATGGCTACACCTTC; D gene: .; clone size: few; J gene: TRBJ1-2; V gene: TRBV6-5